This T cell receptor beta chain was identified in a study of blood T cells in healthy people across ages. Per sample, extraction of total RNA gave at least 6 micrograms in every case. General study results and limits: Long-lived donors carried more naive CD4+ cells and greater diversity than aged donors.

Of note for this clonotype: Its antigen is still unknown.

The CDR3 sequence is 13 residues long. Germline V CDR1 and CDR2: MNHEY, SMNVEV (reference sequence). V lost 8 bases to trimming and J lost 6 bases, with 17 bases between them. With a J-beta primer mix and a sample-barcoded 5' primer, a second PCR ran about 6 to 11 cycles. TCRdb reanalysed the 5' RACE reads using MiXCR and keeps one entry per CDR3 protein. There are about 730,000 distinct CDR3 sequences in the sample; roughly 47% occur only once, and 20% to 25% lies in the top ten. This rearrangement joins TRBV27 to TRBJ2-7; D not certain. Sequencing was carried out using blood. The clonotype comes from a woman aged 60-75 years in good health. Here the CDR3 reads CASGQVKGGEQYF. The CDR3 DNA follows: TGTGCCAGCGGGCAGGTCAAAGGTGGCGAGCAGTACTTC.